This T cell receptor (beta chain) emerged from a study of cytomegalovirus exposure and HLA in healthy donors. The PCR was carried out with 60 Vbeta primers and 13 Jbeta primers. Clones were sequenced by immunoSEQ multiplex PCR, and TCRdb holds only the in-frame ones, with some missing. The sample comprises over 100,000 clones, 75% to 80% of which are singletons, and 1.1% rests with the top ten. In its sample, this clone was seen a few times. The sequence was obtained from a male donor in good health and CMV-seronegative. The sample consisted of PBMCs.

The CDR3 DNA reads as TGTGCCAGCAGTGAAAATAGGGGGAACTACGAGCAGTACTTC. Its protein is CASSENRGNYEQYF. This chain connects TRBV2 to TRBJ2-7; D may be TRBD1 (6 bases). The V end lost 2 bases, the J end lost 3 bases, and 11 bases lay between the germline ends. The CDR3 contains 14 residues. CDR1 is SNHLY and CDR2 is FYNNEI in the germline V gene. The whole variable domain, remainder taken from reference TRBV2 and TRBJ2-7, is EPEVTQTPSHQVTQMGQEVILRCVPISNHLYFYWYRQILGQKVEFLVSFYNNEISEKSEIFDDQFSVERPDGSNFTLKIRSTKLEDSAMYFCASSENRGNYEQYFGPGTRLTVT.